Listed here are 15 T cell receptor beta chains from one sample, sequenced in a study of Graves' ophthalmopathy and Graves' hyperthyroidism. RNA transcripts were the source from which TCR beta CDR3 regions were amplified. The first-round RT-PCR employed HTBI primers together with the Qiagen OneStep RT-PCR kit. A multiplex PCR was then performed as the second round. TCRdb reprocessed the multiplex PCR reads with MiXCR, giving one entry per CDR3 protein. The sample lists around 520,000 distinct CDR3 sequences, approximately 35% occurring once. Sequenced: peripheral blood or thyroid tissue (not recorded which). All receptors come from an adult man with Graves' hyperthyroidism.

The count of this clonotype is one. The gene calls are TRBV10-3 and TRBJ2-5, with 11 bases matching TRBD2. The V and J ends lost 11 bases and 7 bases, in that order; junction bases with no gene match: 6. Germline CDR1 is ENHRY and CDR2 is SYGVKD. The CDR3 spans 12 residues. CDR3 in DNA: TGTGCCTTTACTAGCGGGAGCGGGACCCAGTACTTC. It codes for CAFTSGSGTQYF.

Details on this clonotype: Given a much more abundant clone one base away, this may be a read error. This chain uses TRBV15 with TRBJ1-2, with D maybe TRBD1 (5 bases). The CDR3 is made up of 16 amino acids. Looked up from germline, CDR1 is LNHNV and CDR2 is YYDKDF (reference sequence). The CDR3 here is CATSGESALERGGYTF. CDR3 DNA: TGTGCCACCAGCGGAGAGTCTGCTCTGGAGAGGGGTGGCTACACCTTC.

In its sample, this clonotype was seen a few times. This chain links TRBV18 with TRBJ1-1; unclear D gene. Per germline, CDR1 KGHSH and CDR2 LQKENI. The V gene lost 3 bases and the J gene lost 7 bases, with 12 bases spanning the gap. There are 13 residues in the CDR3. The CDR3 protein is CASSPGLMIEAFF. CDR3 in DNA: TGTGCCAGCTCACCTGGGCTGATGATTGAAGCTTTCTTT.

This sequence joins TRBV20-1 and TRBJ2-5; the match to TRBD1 covers 7 bases. This CDR3 has 14 amino acids. In germline, CDR1 is DFQATT, CDR2 SNEGSKA (reference sequence). Germline trimming cut 1 base from V and 1 base from J; bases unmatched to any gene: 3. This chain's CDR3 is CSARVRDSQETQYF. The CDR3 DNA is TGCAGTGCTAGAGTACGGGACAGCCAAGAGACCCAGTACTTC.

This clonotype was picked up many times. The chain links TRBV10-2 to TRBJ2-5, with 10 bases matching TRBD2. This CDR3 has 14 amino acids. Germline trimming cut 7 bases from V and 1 base from J; bases unmatched to any gene: 3. Germline-derived CDR1 and CDR2 are WSHSY and SAAADI. CDR3 residues: CASNSGGIQETQYF. The CDR3 bases are TGCGCCAGCAATAGCGGGGGGATCCAAGAGACCCAGTACTTC.

This clonotype was counted a few times. The CDR3 DNA reads as TGCGCCAGCAGCCAAGAGCAGGGAACTACCTATGGCTACACCTTC. This sequence encodes CASSQEQGTTYGYTF. This chain connects TRBV4-1 to TRBJ1-2; tentative D call: TRBD1 (5 bases). The ends were cut back, 0 bases at V and 4 bases at J, with 12 bases in the middle. There are 15 residues in the CDR3. The germline V gene has CDR1 MGHRA and CDR2 YSYEKL.

This clonotype was found many times. The chain is built from TRBV5-1 and TRBJ1-4; no clear D. Trimming removed 5 bases from V and 0 bases from J, with 5 bases in between. The CDR3 covers 13 residues. The germline V gene has CDR1 SGHRS and CDR2 YFSETQ. Here the CDR3 DNA reads TGCGCCAGCAGAGATGCAACTAATGAAAAACTGTTTTTT. It encodes CASRDATNEKLFF.

On this clonotype itself: At one of its ends the junction is not consistent with the germline gene, which may arise from a read error. The chain recombines TRBV2 with TRBJ2-6, with 7 bases identical to TRBD1. Germline V gives CDR1 SNHLY, CDR2 FYNNEI. The CDR3 has 14 residues. CDR3 sequence (DNA): TGTGCCAGACCCGCAGGGGGTGGGGCTAACGTCCTGACTTTC. The encoded protein is CARPAGGGANVLTF.

This clonotype was seen repeatedly, ten times or more. The gene calls are TRBV12-3 or TRBV12-4 and TRBJ1-4; tentative D call: TRBD1 (5 bases). V was clipped by 5 bases and J by 5 bases, with 12 bases between them. The CDR3 runs to 14 residues. The CDR3 spells CASSPGPLNEKLFF. The CDR3, as DNA: TGTGCCAGCAGTCCGGGACCGCTGAATGAAAAACTGTTTTTT.

This clonotype was recorded a few times. CDR3: CASSLVSFGGEQYF. In DNA, the CDR3 is TGTGCCAGCAGCTTAGTAAGTTTCGGTGGCGAGCAGTACTTC. The rearrangement links TRBV7-2 to TRBJ2-7; D remains ambiguous. The CDR3 is 14 amino acids. Per germline, CDR1 SGHTA and CDR2 FQGNSA. Deletions cut 1 base from V and 6 bases from J, with 13 bases between. The full variable domain, in which reference TRBV7-2 and TRBJ2-7 provide the parts outside the CDR3, is GAGVSQSPSNKVTEKGKDVELRCDPISGHTALYWYRQSLGQGLEFLIYFQGNSAPDKSGLPSDRFSAERTGGSVSTLTIQRTQQEDSAVYLCASSLVSFGGEQYFGPGTRLTVT.

This clonotype was found many times. The genes are TRBV6-6 and TRBJ1-2, with 9 bases matching TRBD1. The CDR3 is 15 residues long. With V trimmed by 1 base and J by 7 bases, 7 bases remained unmatched. Germline CDR1 MNHNY, CDR2 SVGAGI (reference sequence). CDR3 coding DNA: TGTGCCAGCAGTTACTTGCAAGGGGACAGGGCTGGCTACACCTTC. This gives the protein CASSYLQGDRAGYTF.

The chain recombines TRBV4-2 with TRBJ2-7; TRBD2 might be the D (5 bases). The germline CDR1 and CDR2 sequences are LGHNA and YNFKEQ. The V end was cut by 5 bases, the J end by 2 bases, with 13 bases between. The CDR3 spans 14 residues. DNA for the CDR3: TGTGCCAGCAGCTTGGACTGGGGTACCTACGAGCAGTACTTC. Amino acid sequence: CASSLDWGTYEQYF.

The chain carries TRBV6-1 and TRBJ2-5; D is possibly TRBD2 (6 bases). The germline V gene encodes CDR1 MNHNS and CDR2 SASEGT. The CDR3 is 14 amino acids. V shed 5 bases and J shed 3 bases, with 13 bases lying between them. CDR3 residues: CASSQAGRKETQYF. The DNA for the CDR3 is TGTGCCAGCAGTCAGGCCGGGAGAAAAGAGACCCAGTACTTC.

This sequence joins TRBV25-1 and TRBJ1-3; D possibly corresponds to TRBD1 (5 bases). In germline, CDR1 is MGHDK, CDR2 SYGVNS. This CDR3 is built from 16 residues. Between the trimmed V and J ends, which lost 4 bases and 4 bases, there was a span of 17 bases. CDR3 nucleotides: TGTGCCAGCAGTGCTGCCCCCAGGGTGGGGGGAAACACCATATATTTT. Its translation is CASSAAPRVGGNTIYF.

The chain uses TRBV2 and TRBJ2-3; D is possibly TRBD1 (6 bases). CDR1 and CDR2 (germline): SNHLY, FYNNEI. The CDR3 has 15 residues. Trimming shortened V by 3 bases and J by 0 bases, and 10 bases separated the two germline ends. The CDR3 loop is CASSDSRGSTDTQYF. The CDR3 DNA is TGTGCCAGCAGTGACTCCAGGGGAAGCACAGATACGCAGTATTTT.